This T cell receptor (beta chain) derives from a study of shared clonotypes between healthy human individuals. Regarding the study as a whole: Incompleteness in sorted-subset sequencing, despite large depth, was shown by rarefaction. Limitation of the genetic and exposure-history diversity represented came from the few donors.

Points on this clone: Its specificity is unknown.

To make CD8 memory, CD45RO+ cells were put together with CCR7-negative CD45RA+ TemRA cells. The input for sorted-subset replicate PCRs was around 210 ng DNA, about 30,000 T cell genomes. TCRdb's copy holds only in-frame clones and misses some; the assay was immunoSEQ multiplex PCR. The sample comprises roughly 720,000 clones, about 90% of which are singletons, and roughly 36% rests with the top ten. This clonotype was obtained from a man in his late teens or twenties in good health. Some clones in this sample may be carry-over from other donors' samples. Sequenced material: memory CD8+ T cells from PBMCs. Subset described: CD45RO+ cells pooled with CCR7-negative TemRA cells.

As DNA, the CDR3 is TGTGCCATCAAAGACCCTAGCGGTATTAGCACAGATACGCAGTATTTT. This translates into CAIKDPSGISTDTQYF. V gene TRBV10-3 combines with J gene TRBJ2-3, with 7 bases identical to TRBD2. The V segment lost 7 bases and the J segment 0 bases; nucleotides outside the gene matches: 10. Germline CDR1 ENHRY, CDR2 SYGVKD. The CDR3 loop spans 16 amino acids.